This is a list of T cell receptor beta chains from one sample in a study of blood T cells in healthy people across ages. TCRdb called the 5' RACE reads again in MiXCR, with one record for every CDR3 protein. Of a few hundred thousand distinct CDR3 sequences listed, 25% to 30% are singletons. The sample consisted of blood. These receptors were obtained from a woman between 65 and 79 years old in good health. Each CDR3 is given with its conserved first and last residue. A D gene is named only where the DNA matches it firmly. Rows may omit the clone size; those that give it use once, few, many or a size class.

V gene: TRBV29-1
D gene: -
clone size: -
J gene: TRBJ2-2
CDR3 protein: CSVYIGATGELFF
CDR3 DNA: TGCAGCGTTTATATAGGGGCCACCGGGGAGCTGTTTTTT

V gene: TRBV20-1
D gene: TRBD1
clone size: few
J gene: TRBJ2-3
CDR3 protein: CSALRDRGHQDTQYF
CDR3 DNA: TGCAGTGCTCTCCGGGACAGGGGGCATCAAGATACGCAGTATTTT

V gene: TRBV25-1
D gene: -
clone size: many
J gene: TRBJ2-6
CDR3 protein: CASSRAGANVLTF
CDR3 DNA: TGTGCCAGCAGCAGGGCTGGGGCCAACGTCCTGACTTTC

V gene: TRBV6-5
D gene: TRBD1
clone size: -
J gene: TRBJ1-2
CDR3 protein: CASSTGGVYGYTF
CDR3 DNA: TGTGCCAGCAGTACAGGGGGCGTCTATGGCTACACCTTC

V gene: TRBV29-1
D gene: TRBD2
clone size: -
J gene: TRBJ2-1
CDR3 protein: CSVGGTSGGAYNEQFF
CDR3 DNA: TGCAGCGTTGGAGGGACTAGCGGGGGGGCCTACAATGAGCAGTTCTTC

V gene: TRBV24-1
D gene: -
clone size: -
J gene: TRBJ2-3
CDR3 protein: CATSDPQGSSTDTQYF
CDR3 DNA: TGTGCCACCAGTGACCCTCAGGGAAGCAGCACAGATACGCAGTATTTT

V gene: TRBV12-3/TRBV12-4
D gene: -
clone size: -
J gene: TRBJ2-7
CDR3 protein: CASSFRGHLPRGYDTYEQYF
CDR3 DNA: TGTGCCAGCAGTTTTAGGGGACACCTTCCCCGGGGATACGATACCTACGAGCAGTACTTC

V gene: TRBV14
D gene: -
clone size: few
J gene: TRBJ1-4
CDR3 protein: CASSQDYGDNEKLFF
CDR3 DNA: TGTGCCAGCAGCCAAGATTACGGGGACAATGAAAAACTGTTTTTT

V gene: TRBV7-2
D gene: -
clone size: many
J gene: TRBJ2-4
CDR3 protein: CASSLNLAKNIQYF
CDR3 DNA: TGTGCCAGCAGCCTAAATTTAGCCAAAAACATTCAGTACTTC

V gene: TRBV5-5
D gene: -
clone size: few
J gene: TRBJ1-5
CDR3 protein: CASSTRTDAGQPQHF
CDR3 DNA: TGTGCCAGCAGCACTCGGACAGATGCAGGACAGCCCCAGCATTTT

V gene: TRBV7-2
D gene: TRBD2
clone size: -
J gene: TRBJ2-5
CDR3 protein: CASSSLGETSGAETQYF
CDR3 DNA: TGTGCCAGCAGCTCCCTCGGTGAGACTAGCGGGGCGGAGACCCAGTACTTC

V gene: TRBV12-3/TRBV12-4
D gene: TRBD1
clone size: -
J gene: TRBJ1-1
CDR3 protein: CASSSGQGMNTEAF
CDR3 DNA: TGTGCCAGCAGTTCAGGACAGGGTATGAACACTGAAGCTTTT

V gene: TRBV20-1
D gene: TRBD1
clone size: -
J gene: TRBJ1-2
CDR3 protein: CSAIEGARKGYGYTF
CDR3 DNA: TGCAGTGCCATAGAGGGGGCGCGGAAAGGCTATGGCTACACCTTC

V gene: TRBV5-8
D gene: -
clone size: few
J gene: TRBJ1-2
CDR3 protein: CASAPRKIGYTF
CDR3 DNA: TGTGCCAGCGCCCCAAGGAAAATAGGCTACACCTTC

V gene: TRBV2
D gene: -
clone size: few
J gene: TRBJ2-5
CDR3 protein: CASLGIEFQETQYF
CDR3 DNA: TGTGCCAGCCTAGGAATTGAGTTCCAAGAGACCCAGTACTTC

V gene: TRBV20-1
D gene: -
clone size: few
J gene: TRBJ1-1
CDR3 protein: CSARPQNTEAFF
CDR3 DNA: TGCAGTGCTAGACCGCAGAACACTGAAGCTTTCTTT

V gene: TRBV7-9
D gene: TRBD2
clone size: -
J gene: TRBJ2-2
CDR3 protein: CASSVGLAGRDGELFF
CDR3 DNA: TGTGCCAGCAGCGTGGGACTAGCGGGAAGGGACGGGGAGCTGTTTTTT

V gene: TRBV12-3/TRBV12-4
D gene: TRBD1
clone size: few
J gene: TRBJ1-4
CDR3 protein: CASSPAGTATEKLFF
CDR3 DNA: TGTGCCAGCAGTCCTGCCGGGACAGCAACTGAAAAACTGTTTTTT

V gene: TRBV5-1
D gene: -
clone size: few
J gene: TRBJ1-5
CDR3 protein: CASSLNGEVETQPQHF
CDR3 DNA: TGCGCCAGCAGCTTGAATGGGGAGGTCGAAACTCAGCCCCAGCATTTT

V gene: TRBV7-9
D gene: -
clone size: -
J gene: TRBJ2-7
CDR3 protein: CASSLQGMGKKSF
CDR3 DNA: TGTGCCAGCAGCTTACAGGGGATGGGGAAAAAGTCCTTC

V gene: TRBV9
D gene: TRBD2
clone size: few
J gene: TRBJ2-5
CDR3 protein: CASSGGLAGGQETQYF
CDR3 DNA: TGTGCCAGCAGCGGGGGACTAGCGGGGGGTCAAGAGACCCAGTACTTC

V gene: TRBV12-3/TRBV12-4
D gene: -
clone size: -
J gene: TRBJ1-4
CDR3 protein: CASSFGFTNEKLFF
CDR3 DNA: TGTGCCAGCAGTTTTGGGTTTACTAATGAAAAACTGTTTTTT

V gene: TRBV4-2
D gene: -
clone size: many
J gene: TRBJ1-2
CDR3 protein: CASSRITGNGYTF
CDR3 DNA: TGTGCCAGCAGCCGGATAACAGGGAATGGCTACACCTTC

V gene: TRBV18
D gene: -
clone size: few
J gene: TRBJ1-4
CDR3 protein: CASSPVYNEKLFF
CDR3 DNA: TGTGCCAGCTCACCAGTCTATAATGAGAAACTGTTTTTT

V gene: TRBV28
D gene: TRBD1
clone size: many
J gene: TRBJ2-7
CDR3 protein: CASSYGQGILDYEQYF
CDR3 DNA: TGTGCCAGCAGTTATGGACAGGGGATCTTAGACTACGAGCAGTACTTC

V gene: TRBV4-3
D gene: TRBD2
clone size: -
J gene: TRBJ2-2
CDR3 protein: CASSQDRERGAANTGELFF
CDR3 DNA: TGCGCCAGCAGCCAAGATCGAGAGCGGGGGGCCGCGAACACCGGGGAGCTGTTTTTT

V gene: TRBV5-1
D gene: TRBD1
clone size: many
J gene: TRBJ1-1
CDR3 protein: CASSSGQGNTEAFF
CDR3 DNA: TGCGCCAGCAGCTCGGGACAGGGGAACACTGAAGCTTTCTTT

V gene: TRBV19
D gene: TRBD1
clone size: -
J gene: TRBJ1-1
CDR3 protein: CASSIGQGWTEAFF
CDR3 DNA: TGTGCCAGTAGTATTGGACAGGGGTGGACTGAAGCTTTCTTT

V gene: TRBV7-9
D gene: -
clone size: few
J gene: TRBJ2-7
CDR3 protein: CASSLRSDPFGEQYF
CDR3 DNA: TGTGCCAGCAGCTTACGGTCCGATCCTTTCGGCGAGCAGTACTTC

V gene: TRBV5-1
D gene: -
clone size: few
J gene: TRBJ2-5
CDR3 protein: CASSLGAQALLSQETQYF
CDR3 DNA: TGCGCCAGCAGCCTTGGGGCACAGGCTTTGTTGTCTCAAGAGACCCAGTACTTC

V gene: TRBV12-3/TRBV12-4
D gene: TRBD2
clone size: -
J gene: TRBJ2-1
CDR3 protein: CASSFRASGYSYNEQFF
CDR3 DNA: TGTGCCAGCAGTTTTCGGGCTAGCGGGTACTCCTACAATGAGCAGTTCTTC

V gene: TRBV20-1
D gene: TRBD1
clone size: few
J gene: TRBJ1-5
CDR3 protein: CSARPPRQGYNQPQHF
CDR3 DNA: TGCAGTGCTAGACCCCCCCGACAGGGCTACAATCAGCCCCAGCATTTT

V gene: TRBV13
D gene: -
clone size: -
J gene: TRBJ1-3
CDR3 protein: CASSTSKRWTSGNTIYF
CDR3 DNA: TGTGCCAGCAGCACGTCCAAGCGGTGGACTTCTGGAAACACCATATATTTT

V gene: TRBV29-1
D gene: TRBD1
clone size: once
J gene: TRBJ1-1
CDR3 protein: CSVVDRVEGAFF
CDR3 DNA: TGCAGCGTTGTGGACAGGGTGGAGGGAGCTTTCTTT

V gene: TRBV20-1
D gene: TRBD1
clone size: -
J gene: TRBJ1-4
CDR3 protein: CSAGDRRNEKLFF
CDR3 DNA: TGCAGTGCCGGGGACAGGCGTAATGAAAAACTGTTTTTT

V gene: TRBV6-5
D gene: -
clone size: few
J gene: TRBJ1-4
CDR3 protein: CASRDSSTNEKLFF
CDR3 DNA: TGTGCCAGCAGGGACAGCTCAACTAATGAAAAACTGTTTTTT

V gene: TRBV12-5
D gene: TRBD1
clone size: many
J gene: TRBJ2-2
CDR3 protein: CASGDKGRQGHTGELFF
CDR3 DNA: TGTGCTAGTGGCGACAAAGGAAGACAGGGTCACACCGGGGAGCTGTTTTTT

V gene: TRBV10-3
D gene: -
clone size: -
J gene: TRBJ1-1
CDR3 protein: CAISESGRNTAAFF
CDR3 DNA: TGTGCCATCAGTGAGTCGGGGAGGAACACTGCAGCTTTCTTT

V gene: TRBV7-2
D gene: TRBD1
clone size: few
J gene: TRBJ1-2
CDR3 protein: CASSFTGTVTNYGYTF
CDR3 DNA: TGTGCCAGCAGCTTTACCGGGACAGTAACTAACTATGGCTACACCTTC

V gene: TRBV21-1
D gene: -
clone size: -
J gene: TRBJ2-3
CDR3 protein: CASSTSDGWEPDTQYF
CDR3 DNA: TGTGCCAGCAGCACCTCGGACGGATGGGAGCCAGATACGCAGTATTTT

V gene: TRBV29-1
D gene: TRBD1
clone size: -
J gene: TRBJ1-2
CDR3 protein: CSVAGGRGDGYTF
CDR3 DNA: TGCAGCGTTGCAGGGGGAAGAGGGGATGGCTACACCTTC

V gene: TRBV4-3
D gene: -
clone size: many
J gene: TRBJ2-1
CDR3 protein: CASSQVKGRTYHNEQFF
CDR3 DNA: TGCGCCAGCAGCCAAGTTAAGGGGAGAACGTACCACAATGAGCAGTTCTTC

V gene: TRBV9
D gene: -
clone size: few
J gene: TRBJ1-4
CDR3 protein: CASSRRGGNEKLFF
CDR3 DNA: TGTGCCAGCAGTCGGCGCGGGGGAAATGAAAAACTGTTTTTT

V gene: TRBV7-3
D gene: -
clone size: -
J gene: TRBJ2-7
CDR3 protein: CASSLWPRQGLSYEQYF
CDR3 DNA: TGTGCCAGCAGCTTATGGCCCAGACAGGGACTCTCCTACGAGCAGTACTTC

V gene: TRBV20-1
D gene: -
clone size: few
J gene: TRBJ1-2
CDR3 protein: CSVPRNVLYGYTF
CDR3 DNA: TGCAGTGTACCCCGGAACGTCCTCTATGGCTACACCTTC

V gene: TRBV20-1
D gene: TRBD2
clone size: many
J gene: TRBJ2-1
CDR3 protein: CSARSLAGGYNEQFF
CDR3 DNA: TGCAGTGCTAGATCCCTAGCGGGGGGCTACAATGAGCAGTTCTTC

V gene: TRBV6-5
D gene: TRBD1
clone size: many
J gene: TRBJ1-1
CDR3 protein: CASSYSVQSGGWEAFF
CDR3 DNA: TGTGCCAGCAGTTACTCAGTACAGTCAGGGGGCTGGGAAGCTTTCTTT